This is a list of T cell receptor beta chains from one sample in a study of identical twins. TCRdb re-derived calls from the 5' RACE reads in MiXCR, one entry per CDR3 protein. This table holds about 240,000 distinct CDR3 sequences, about 7.5% found once. The sample was also reused in another study, on yellow fever vaccine responses in identical twins.

The sequenced material came from CD8+ T cells sorted from blood. These receptors were obtained from a woman between 18 and 29 years old in good health. Both conserved end residues are part of each CDR3. The D gene is left open where the match is weak. Some rows mark clone size as missing; the rest say once, few, many or name a class of expanded clone.

V gene	J gene	D gene	clone size	CDR3 DNA	CDR3 protein
TRBV29-1	TRBJ1-3	NA	many	TGCAGCGTTGAACTACCTGGAAACACCATATATTTT	CSVELPGNTIYF
TRBV3-1	TRBJ2-1	NA	many	TGTGCCAGCAGCCGTTTTGGGGGGGGGGCCAATGAGCAGTTCTTC	CASSRFGGGANEQFF
TRBV7-6	TRBJ2-3	NA	few	TGTGCCAGCAGCGGACATCCGGTATCGGGGACAGATACGCAGTATTTT	CASSGHPVSGTDTQYF
TRBV11-2	TRBJ2-3	NA	few	TGTGCCAGCAGCTTAAAATCGGTAGCGAGCAGCACAGATACGCAGTATTTT	CASSLKSVASSTDTQYF
TRBV9	TRBJ2-7	NA	NA	TGTGCCAGCAGCGGACGGACGGACTACGAGCAGTACTTC	CASSGRTDYEQYF
TRBV7-3	TRBJ2-1	TRBD2	NA	TGTGCCAGCAGCTTAACAACTAGCGCCTACAATGAGCAGTTCTTC	CASSLTTSAYNEQFF
TRBV7-6	TRBJ1-4	NA	many	TGTGCCAGCAGCACAGGCAATGGGCACCTTTATGAAAAACTGTTTTTT	CASSTGNGHLYEKLFF
TRBV13	TRBJ2-7	TRBD2	few	TGTGCCAGCAGCCCCTGGCGGGAGGGCATTAGGGACGAGCAGTACTTC	CASSPWREGIRDEQYF
TRBV20-1	TRBJ2-3	NA	few	TGCAGTGCTACGAAGGGGGGCGCAGATACGCAGTATTTT	CSATKGGADTQYF
TRBV27	TRBJ2-7	NA	NA	TGTGCCAGCAGTTTACTGGCGACTGACTACGAGCAGTACTTC	CASSLLATDYEQYF
TRBV27	TRBJ1-5	NA	NA	TGTGCCAGCAGTCCCGGGGCCAACAATCAGCCCCAGCATTTT	CASSPGANNQPQHF
TRBV12-3/TRBV12-4	TRBJ1-4	NA	NA	TGTGCCAGCAGTTTAACAGGGCCGGATGAAAAACTGTTTTTT	CASSLTGPDEKLFF
TRBV6-2/TRBV6-3	TRBJ1-4	TRBD1	few	TGTGCCAGCACCGCCCGGGACAGGGGCGAAAAACTGTTTTTT	CASTARDRGEKLFF
TRBV4-1	TRBJ2-1	TRBD2	NA	TGCGCCAGCAGCCAACTAGCGGGGGTACGGGATGAGCAGTTCTTC	CASSQLAGVRDEQFF
TRBV9	TRBJ2-3	TRBD2	few	TGTGCCAGCAGCATCCCCGGGGCTAGCGGGAGTTCAAGAGATACGCAGTATTTT	CASSIPGASGSSRDTQYF
TRBV10-3	TRBJ2-5	TRBD1	few	TGTGCCATCAGTGAAACGGGACAGGAGAGAGAGACCCAGTACTTC	CAISETGQERETQYF
TRBV25-1	TRBJ2-1	NA	many	TGTGCCAGCAGTGGATACAATGAGCAGTTCTTC	CASSGYNEQFF
TRBV27	TRBJ2-7	NA	NA	TGTGCCAGCAGTGCCCGACGTGGCTACGAGCAGTACTTC	CASSARRGYEQYF
TRBV9	TRBJ2-1	NA	NA	TGTGCCAGCAGCGGAGGAACCCCAGGGAAGTTAGTCTCCTACAATGAGCAGTTCTTC	CASSGGTPGKLVSYNEQFF
TRBV2	TRBJ2-7	NA	many	TGTGCCAGCAGTGATTTACAGGAACCTCTCTACGAGCAGTACTTC	CASSDLQEPLYEQYF
TRBV29-1	TRBJ2-3	TRBD2	many	TGCAGCGTGGATCTAGCGGGGGGGCCGTTAGATACGCAGTATTTT	CSVDLAGGPLDTQYF
TRBV2	TRBJ2-2	TRBD2	few	TGTGCCAGCGGGGGACTAGCGGGGAACACCGGGGAGCTGTTTTTT	CASGGLAGNTGELFF
TRBV13	TRBJ2-1	TRBD2	NA	TGTGCCAGCAGCTCGAAGAGCGGGAGGGCCGGGAATGAGCAGTTCTTC	CASSSKSGRAGNEQFF
TRBV28	TRBJ2-2	TRBD2	NA	TGTGCCAGCAGTTTTGGGGGAGCGGGAGTAGTAGCCGGGGAGCTGTTTTTT	CASSFGGAGVVAGELFF
TRBV28	TRBJ2-3	NA	many	TGTGCCAGCAGTTTATTCCGAGGCACAGATACGCAGTATTTT	CASSLFRGTDTQYF
TRBV7-2	TRBJ2-1	TRBD2	NA	TGTGCCAGCAGCTTACCCTCGACTAGCGGCATCTTCGAGCAGTTCTTC	CASSLPSTSGIFEQFF
TRBV15	TRBJ2-3	TRBD2	few	TGTGCCACCAGCAGGAAGCGGGAGCCCACGCCGCGGGCAGATACGCAGTATTTT	CATSRKREPTPRADTQYF
TRBV7-3	TRBJ2-1	TRBD2	few	TGTGCCAGCAGCTCATACCTTGGGCTAGCGGGTGGTGAGCAGTTCTTC	CASSSYLGLAGGEQFF
TRBV2	TRBJ1-6	TRBD1	few	TGTGCCAGCACTGTACAGGGGTATAATTCACCCCTCCACTTT	CASTVQGYNSPLHF
TRBV4-1	TRBJ2-6	NA	many	TGCGCCAGCAGCCAGGCCCCAGAGTCCTTATTCTCTGGGGCCAACGTCCTGACTTTC	CASSQAPESLFSGANVLTF
TRBV12-3/TRBV12-4	TRBJ2-1	TRBD2	NA	TGTGCCAGCAGTTTCCGCGGACTAGCGGGAGAAGGTTTCGGATACAATGAGCAGTTCTTC	CASSFRGLAGEGFGYNEQFF
TRBV7-9	TRBJ1-6	NA	NA	TGTGCCAGCAGCTTCCAAGGGGCTAATTCACCCCTCCACTTT	CASSFQGANSPLHF
TRBV7-8	TRBJ2-5	NA	NA	TGTGCCAGCAGCTCAGAGACAGGCCAAGAGACCCAGTACTTC	CASSSETGQETQYF
TRBV6-1	TRBJ2-7	TRBD1	NA	TGTGCCAGCAGTGACGGACAGGGTCACAACGAGCAGTACTTC	CASSDGQGHNEQYF
TRBV29-1	TRBJ2-1	NA	many	TGCAGCGTTGACAGGGGTTACAATGAGCAGTTCTTC	CSVDRGYNEQFF
TRBV2	TRBJ2-2	NA	NA	TGTGCCAGCAGGGACGTCAACACCGGGGAGCTGTTTTTT	CASRDVNTGELFF
TRBV12-3/TRBV12-4	TRBJ2-7	TRBD2	many	TGTGCCAGCAGTTTGATCGGGAGGGCCTACGAGCAGTACTTC	CASSLIGRAYEQYF
TRBV10-1	TRBJ1-2	NA	NA	TGCGCCAGCAGTGCTACCACAGGGTCCTATGGCTACACCTTC	CASSATTGSYGYTF
TRBV6-5	TRBJ1-1	TRBD1	many	TGTGCCAGCAGTTACTCGGATGGACAGGGGGGCACTGAAGCTTTCTTT	CASSYSDGQGGTEAFF
TRBV4-1	TRBJ2-5	NA	many	TGCGCCAGCAGCCAAGATTACGATGCACGCGAGACCCAGTACTTC	CASSQDYDARETQYF
TRBV2	TRBJ2-2	NA	few	TGTGCCAGCAAAGCCACCGGGGAGCTGTTTTTT	CASKATGELFF
TRBV11-1	TRBJ2-7	NA	few	TGTGCCAGCAGCCATAGTCAGGGCTCCTACGAGCAGTACTTC	CASSHSQGSYEQYF
TRBV24-1	TRBJ2-5	TRBD2	NA	TGTGCCACCAGTGATTACGGGGTGGCTAGCGGGGGGGAGACCCAGTACTTC	CATSDYGVASGGETQYF
TRBV5-1	TRBJ2-3	TRBD2	many	TGCGCCAGCAGCTTAGCGGGAGGGCGCACAGATACGCAGTATTTT	CASSLAGGRTDTQYF
TRBV7-6	TRBJ2-2	NA	NA	TGTGCCAGCAGCGAGAGGGTTTGGGGATACACCGGGGAGCTGTTTTTT	CASSERVWGYTGELFF
TRBV12-3/TRBV12-4	TRBJ1-2	TRBD1	many	TGTGCCAGCAGTTTCGGGACAGCGTATGGCTACACCTTC	CASSFGTAYGYTF
TRBV7-6	TRBJ2-3	NA	NA	TGTGCCAGCAGCCCCTGGGAGATAGGGGGGCTCACAGATACGCAGTATTTT	CASSPWEIGGLTDTQYF
TRBV20-1	TRBJ2-3	NA	NA	TGCAGTGCTAGAGATCCCGGGACCAATCACCGGGGGTACACAGATACGCAGTATTTT	CSARDPGTNHRGYTDTQYF
TRBV27	TRBJ2-3	TRBD2	many	TGTGCCAGCAGTTTTTCGGGACTAGCTTTTGATACGCAGTATTTT	CASSFSGLAFDTQYF
TRBV24-1	TRBJ2-1	TRBD2	many	TGTGCCACCAGTGCCTCGGGACTAGCGGGAGTTGAGCAGTTCTTC	CATSASGLAGVEQFF
TRBV12-3/TRBV12-4	TRBJ1-5	NA	many	TGTGCCAGCAGTTTGGGAGGGACGAATCAGCCCCAGCATTTT	CASSLGGTNQPQHF
TRBV20-1	TRBJ1-1	TRBD1	NA	TGCTGTGCTAGGGCCCCGGGACAGGGGGTCAGGAACACTGAAGCTTTCTTT	CCARAPGQGVRNTEAFF
TRBV4-1	TRBJ2-3	TRBD2	NA	TGCGCCAGCAGCCAAGAGGACGGGAGGGCCACTGGGGATACGCAGTATTTT	CASSQEDGRATGDTQYF
TRBV4-1	TRBJ1-1	NA	many	TGCGCCAGCAGCCAAGTAGGGAACACTGAAGCTTTCTTT	CASSQVGNTEAFF